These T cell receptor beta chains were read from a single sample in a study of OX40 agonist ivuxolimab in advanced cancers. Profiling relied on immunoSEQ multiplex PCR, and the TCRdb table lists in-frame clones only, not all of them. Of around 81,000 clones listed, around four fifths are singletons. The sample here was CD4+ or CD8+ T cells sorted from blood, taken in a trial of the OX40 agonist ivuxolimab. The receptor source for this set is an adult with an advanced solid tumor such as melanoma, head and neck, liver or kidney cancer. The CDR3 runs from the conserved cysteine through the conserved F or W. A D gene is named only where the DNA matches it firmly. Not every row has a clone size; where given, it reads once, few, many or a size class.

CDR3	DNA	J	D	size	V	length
CASSQDPHRPLDGYTF	TGCGCCAGCAGCCAAGATCCTCATAGGCCACTGGATGGCTACACCTTC	TRBJ1-2	-	-	TRBV4-1	16
CASSYSPYEQYF	TGTGCCAGCAGTTACTCTCCCTACGAGCAGTACTTC	TRBJ2-7	-	-	TRBV6-5	12
CASSLVQGPNGYTF	TGTGCCAGCAGCTTAGTACAGGGTCCAAACGGCTACACCTTC	TRBJ1-2	-	-	TRBV7-9	14
CSATDSNEQFF	TGCAGTGCTACCGACTCTAATGAGCAGTTCTTC	TRBJ2-1	-	once	TRBV20-1	11
CASSFISGASTDTQYF	TGTGCCAGCAGTTTTATTAGCGGGGCAAGCACAGATACGCAGTATTTT	TRBJ2-3	TRBD2	-	TRBV6-5	16
CASSWTGRGGELFF	TGTGCCAGCAGCTGGACAGGGAGAGGCGGGGAGCTGTTTTTT	TRBJ2-2	TRBD1	few	TRBV7-2	14
CASSVGLAGTYNEQFF	TGTGCCAGCAGCGTAGGGCTAGCGGGAACCTACAATGAGCAGTTCTTC	TRBJ2-1	TRBD2	-	TRBV9	16
CASSSHRGRMNTEAFF	TGTGCCAGCAGCTCCCATAGGGGACGGATGAACACTGAAGCTTTCTTT	TRBJ1-1	-	-	TRBV7-2	16
CASSSTRSYNEQFF	TGTGCCAGCAGCTCCACCCGGTCCTACAATGAGCAGTTCTTC	TRBJ2-1	-	-	TRBV7-9	14
CASSAYTGGTEAFF	TGTGCCAGCAGCGCCTATACAGGGGGGACTGAAGCTTTCTTT	TRBJ1-1	TRBD1	-	TRBV7-9	14
CASSAGLAGYYEQYF	TGCGCCAGCAGCGCGGGACTAGCGGGATACTACGAGCAGTACTTC	TRBJ2-7	TRBD2	-	TRBV4-1	15
CASREGQLNYGYTF	TGCGCCAGCAGGGAAGGTCAGCTTAACTATGGCTACACCTTC	TRBJ1-2	-	-	TRBV10-2	14
CASSEAAGGSLGGYNEQFF	TGTGCCAGCAGTGAAGCTGCCGGAGGGAGTCTAGGGGGATACAATGAGCAGTTCTTC	TRBJ2-1	-	-	TRBV6-1	19
CASSLVPGGLNTEAFF	TGTGCCAGCAGCTTAGTGCCAGGGGGCTTAAACACTGAAGCTTTCTTT	TRBJ1-1	TRBD1	-	TRBV13	16
CASSLYGNTEAFF	TGTGCCAGCAGCTTATATGGGAACACTGAAGCTTTCTTT	TRBJ1-1	-	-	TRBV7-9	13
CAINEPPNTEAFF	TGTGCCATCAATGAACCACCGAACACTGAAGCTTTCTTT	TRBJ1-1	-	-	TRBV2	13
CASSQGDSTNEKLFF	TGTGCCAGCAGCCAGGGGGATTCAACTAATGAAAAACTGTTTTTT	TRBJ1-4	TRBD1	-	TRBV5-4	15
CAISAQGKGYTF	TGTGCCATCAGTGCCCAGGGCAAGGGCTACACCTTC	TRBJ1-2	-	few	TRBV10-3	12
CASSPKDAGEQYF	TGTGCCAGCTCACCAAAGGACGCTGGCGAGCAGTACTTC	TRBJ2-7	-	-	TRBV18	13
CAIALGRSGNTIYF	TGTGCCATCGCTTTAGGTCGCTCTGGAAACACCATATATTTT	TRBJ1-3	-	-	TRBV10-3	14
CSVEVGGSTDTQYF	TGCAGCGTTGAAGTGGGCGGCAGCACAGATACGCAGTATTTT	TRBJ2-3	-	-	TRBV29-1	14
CASSSDPKVNYGYTF	TGTGCCAGCAGCTCCGACCCAAAAGTAAACTATGGCTACACCTTC	TRBJ1-2	-	-	TRBV7-2	15
CASSPAGTEQFF	TGTGCCAGCTCACCAGCAGGGACGGAGCAGTTCTTC	TRBJ2-1	-	-	TRBV18	12
CASSQGTGSSGYTF	TGCGCCAGCAGCCAAGGGACAGGGTCTTCGGGCTACACCTTC	TRBJ1-2	TRBD1	-	TRBV4-1	14
CACSGLAGRGEQYF	TGTGCCTGTTCTGGACTAGCGGGCCGGGGGGAGCAGTACTTC	TRBJ2-7	TRBD2	-	TRBV30	14
CASTATSGFTDTQYF	TGTGCCAGCACCGCGACTAGCGGCTTCACAGATACGCAGTATTTT	TRBJ2-3	TRBD2	-	TRBV28	15
CASSTSPGDTQYF	TGCGCCAGCAGCACGTCACCCGGAGATACGCAGTATTTT	TRBJ2-3	-	-	TRBV5-1	13
CASSPTTQTGYTF	TGTGCCAGCAGTCCAACAACCCAGACTGGCTACACCTTC	TRBJ1-2	-	-	TRBV27	13
CASAELSYEQYF	TGTGCCAGCGCTGAACTAAGCTACGAGCAGTACTTC	TRBJ2-7	-	-	TRBV2	12
CASMGSSTYEQYF	TGTGCCAGCATGGGGTCCTCAACCTACGAGCAGTACTTC	TRBJ2-7	-	-	TRBV6-1	13
CASSFPMGVRWSYEQYF	TGTGCCAGCAGTTTCCCTATGGGGGTTCGCTGGTCCTACGAGCAGTACTTC	TRBJ2-7	-	-	TRBV28	17
CASSLQGNYGYTF	TGTGCCAGCAGCTTACAGGGGAACTATGGCTACACCTTC	TRBJ1-2	-	-	TRBV7-9	13
CASSYEEGRLSNQPQHF	TGTGCCAGCAGCTACGAAGAAGGGCGGCTTAGCAATCAGCCCCAGCATTTT	TRBJ1-5	-	many	TRBV2	17
CASSLRDRVYEQYF	TGTGCCAGCAGCTTACGGGACAGGGTCTACGAGCAGTACTTC	TRBJ2-7	TRBD1	-	TRBV7-9	14
CASSFGDSTYEQYF	TGTGCCAGCAGCTTCGGGGACTCCACCTACGAGCAGTACTTC	TRBJ2-7	-	-	TRBV7-9	14
CASSWDPLSSYNEQFF	TGTGCCAGCAGCTGGGACCCTCTGAGCTCCTACAATGAGCAGTTCTTC	TRBJ2-1	-	-	TRBV7-9	16
CASSLAAGPGVALHF	TGCGCCAGCAGCTTGGCAGCGGGGCCTGGGGTAGCCCTCCACTTT	TRBJ1-6	-	few	TRBV5-1	15
CASTDMTPGVEQFF	TGTGCCAGCACGGACATGACCCCTGGAGTTGAGCAGTTCTTC	TRBJ2-1	-	-	TRBV2	14
CASSKDRGNTEAFF	TGTGCCAGCAGTAAAGACAGGGGGAACACTGAAGCTTTCTTT	TRBJ1-1	TRBD1	once	TRBV6-5	14
CASIPGGWRGIQETQYF	TGTGCCAGCATCCCAGGGGGTTGGCGGGGGATACAAGAGACCCAGTACTTC	TRBJ2-5	-	once	TRBV28	17
CAISEGLAEITDTQYF	TGTGCCATCAGTGAGGGACTAGCGGAGATCACAGATACGCAGTATTTT	TRBJ2-3	TRBD2	once	TRBV10-3	16
CASSLFSVTNYGYTF	TGTGCCAGCAGCTTGTTCTCAGTGACGAACTATGGCTACACCTTC	TRBJ1-2	-	-	TRBV5-5	15
CASGHDRPDTGELFF	TGTGCCAGCGGTCACGACAGGCCTGACACCGGGGAGCTGTTTTTT	TRBJ2-2	-	-	TRBV2	15
CASSNQETQYF	TGTGCCAGTAGTAACCAAGAGACCCAGTACTTC	TRBJ2-5	-	-	TRBV19	11
CASSSPLAGGYQETQYF	TGTGCCAGCAGCTCACCCCTGGCGGGGGGGTACCAAGAGACCCAGTACTTC	TRBJ2-5	TRBD2	-	TRBV9	17
CASSQDVTGGPNEKLFF	TGCGCCAGCAGCCAAGATGTTACAGGGGGTCCTAATGAAAAACTGTTTTTT	TRBJ1-4	TRBD1	-	TRBV4-1	17
CASSLSGRDEQYF	TGTGCCAGCAGTTTATCGGGCAGGGACGAGCAGTACTTC	TRBJ2-7	-	-	TRBV27	13
CASSYGGHTDTQYF	TGTGCCAGCAGTTATGGGGGGCACACAGATACGCAGTATTTT	TRBJ2-3	-	few	TRBV6-5	14
CASSGQGFSNQPQHF	TGTGCCAGTAGCGGACAGGGGTTTAGCAATCAGCCCCAGCATTTT	TRBJ1-5	TRBD1	once	TRBV19	15
CASSFQGGAEYEQYF	TGTGCCAGCAGCTTTCAGGGAGGCGCCGAGTACGAGCAGTACTTC	TRBJ2-7	-	once	TRBV5-4	15
CASSLNGQGDSPLHF	TGTGCCAGCAGCTTAAACGGACAGGGGGATTCACCCCTCCACTTT	TRBJ1-6	TRBD1	-	TRBV7-6	15
CASSAFAGTTKADTQYF	TGTGCCAGCAGCGCTTTCGCCGGGACTACTAAGGCGGATACGCAGTATTTT	TRBJ2-3	TRBD2	once	TRBV7-6	17
CASSVLPGGQRETQYF	TGTGCCAGCAGCGTACTGCCCGGAGGACAACGGGAGACCCAGTACTTC	TRBJ2-5	-	few	TRBV9	16
CASSERLPGGGKDF	TGTGCCAGCAGCGAACGTCTCCCAGGAGGAGGGAAGGACTTC	TRBJ2-5	-	-	TRBV7-8	14
CASSPTTGGAGANVLTF	TGCGCCAGCAGCCCAACTACAGGAGGAGCTGGGGCCAACGTCCTGACTTTC	TRBJ2-6	-	-	TRBV5-1	17
CASSHPAGREGHTYNEQFF	TGTGCCAGCAGCCATCCAGCTGGGCGGGAGGGACACACCTACAATGAGCAGTTCTTC	TRBJ2-1	TRBD2	-	TRBV7-9	19
CASHRGRDRIETQYF	TGTGCCAGTCACAGAGGAAGGGATCGGATTGAGACCCAGTACTTC	TRBJ2-5	-	-	TRBV19	15
CAWSRGLWGLLGGNEQFF	TGTGCCTGGAGTAGGGGGCTGTGGGGACTGTTGGGTGGCAATGAGCAGTTCTTC	TRBJ2-1	-	-	TRBV30	18
CASGIETGEKLFF	TGTGCCAGCGGAATCGAGACGGGTGAAAAACTGTTTTTT	TRBJ1-4	-	-	TRBV28	13